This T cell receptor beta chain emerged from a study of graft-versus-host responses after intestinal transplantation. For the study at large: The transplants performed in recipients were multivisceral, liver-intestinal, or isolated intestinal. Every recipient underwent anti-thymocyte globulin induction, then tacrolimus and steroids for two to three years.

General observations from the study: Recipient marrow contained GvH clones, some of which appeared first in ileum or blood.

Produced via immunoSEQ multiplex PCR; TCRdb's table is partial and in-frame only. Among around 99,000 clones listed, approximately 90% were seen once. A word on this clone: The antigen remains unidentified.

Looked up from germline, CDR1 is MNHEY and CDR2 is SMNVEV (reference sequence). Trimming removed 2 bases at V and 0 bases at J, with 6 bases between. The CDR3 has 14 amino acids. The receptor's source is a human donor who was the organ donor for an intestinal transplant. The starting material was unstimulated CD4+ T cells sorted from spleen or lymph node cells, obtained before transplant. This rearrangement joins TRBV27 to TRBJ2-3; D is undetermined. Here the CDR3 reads CASSLVESTDTQYF. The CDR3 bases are TGTGCCAGCAGTTTAGTAGAGAGCACAGATACGCAGTATTTT.